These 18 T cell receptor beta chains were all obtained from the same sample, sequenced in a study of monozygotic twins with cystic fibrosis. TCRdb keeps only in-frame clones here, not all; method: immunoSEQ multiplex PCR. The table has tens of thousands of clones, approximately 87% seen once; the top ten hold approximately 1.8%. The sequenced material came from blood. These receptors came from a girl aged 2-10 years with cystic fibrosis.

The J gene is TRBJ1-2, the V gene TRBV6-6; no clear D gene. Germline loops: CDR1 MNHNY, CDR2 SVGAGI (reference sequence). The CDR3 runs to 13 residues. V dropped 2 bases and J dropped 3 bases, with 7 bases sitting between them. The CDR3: CASSYNRDYGYTF. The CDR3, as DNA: TGTGCCAGCAGTTACAACCGGGACTATGGCTACACCTTC.

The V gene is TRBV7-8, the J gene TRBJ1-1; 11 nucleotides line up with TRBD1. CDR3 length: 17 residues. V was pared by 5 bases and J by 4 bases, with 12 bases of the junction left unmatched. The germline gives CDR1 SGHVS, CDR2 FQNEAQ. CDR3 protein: CASSGRTGGVKRTEAFF. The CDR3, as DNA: TGTGCCAGCAGCGGACGGACAGGGGGCGTCAAACGCACTGAAGCTTTCTTT.

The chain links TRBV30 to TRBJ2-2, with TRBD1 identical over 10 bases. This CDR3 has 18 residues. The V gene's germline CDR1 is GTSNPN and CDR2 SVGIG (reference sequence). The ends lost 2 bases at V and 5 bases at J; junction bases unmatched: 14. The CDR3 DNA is TGTGCCTGGAGTAAGGGGGACAGGGGTTTATTTTTGACCGGGGAGCTGTTTTTT. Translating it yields CAWSKGDRGLFLTGELFF.

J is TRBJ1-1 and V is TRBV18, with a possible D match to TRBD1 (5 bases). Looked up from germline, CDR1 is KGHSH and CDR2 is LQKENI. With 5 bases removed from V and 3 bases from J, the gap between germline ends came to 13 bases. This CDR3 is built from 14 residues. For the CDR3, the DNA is TGTGCCAGCTCAAGAAGGGGTGGTGACACTGAAGCTTTCTTT. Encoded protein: CASSRRGGDTEAFF.

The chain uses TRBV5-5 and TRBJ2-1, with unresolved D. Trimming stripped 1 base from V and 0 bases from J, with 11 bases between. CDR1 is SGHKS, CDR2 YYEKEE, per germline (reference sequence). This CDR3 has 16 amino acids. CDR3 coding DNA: TGTGCCAGCAGCTTGCTGACCGCTAGCTCCTACAATGAGCAGTTCTTC. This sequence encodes CASSLLTASSYNEQFF.

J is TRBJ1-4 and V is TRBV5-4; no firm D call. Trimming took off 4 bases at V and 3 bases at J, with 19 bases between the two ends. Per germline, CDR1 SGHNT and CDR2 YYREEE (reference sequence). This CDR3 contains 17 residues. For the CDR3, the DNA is TGTGCCAGCAGCCGCAGATGGGAGGGAGGGTCTAATGAAAAACTGTTTTTT. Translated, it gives CASSRRWEGGSNEKLFF.

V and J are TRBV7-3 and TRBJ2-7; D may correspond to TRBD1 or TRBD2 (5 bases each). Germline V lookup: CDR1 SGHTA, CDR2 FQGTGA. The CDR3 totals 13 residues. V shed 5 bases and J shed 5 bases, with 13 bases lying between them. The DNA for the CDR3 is TGTGCCAGCAGCCTAAGGGACGAGGACGAGCAGTACTTC. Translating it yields CASSLRDEDEQYF.

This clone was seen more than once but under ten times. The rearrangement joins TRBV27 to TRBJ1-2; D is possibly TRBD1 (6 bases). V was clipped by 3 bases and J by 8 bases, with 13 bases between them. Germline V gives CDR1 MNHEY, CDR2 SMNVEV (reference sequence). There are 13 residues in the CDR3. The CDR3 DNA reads TGTGCCAGCAGTTTTGCCAGGGGAATAGGCTACACCTTC. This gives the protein CASSFARGIGYTF.

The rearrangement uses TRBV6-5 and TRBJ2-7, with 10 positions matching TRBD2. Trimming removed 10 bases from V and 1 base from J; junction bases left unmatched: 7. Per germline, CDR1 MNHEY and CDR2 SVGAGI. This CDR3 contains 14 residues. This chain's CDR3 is CATSISGGSYEQYF. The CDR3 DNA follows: TGTGCCACCTCCATTAGCGGGGGGTCCTACGAGCAGTACTTC.

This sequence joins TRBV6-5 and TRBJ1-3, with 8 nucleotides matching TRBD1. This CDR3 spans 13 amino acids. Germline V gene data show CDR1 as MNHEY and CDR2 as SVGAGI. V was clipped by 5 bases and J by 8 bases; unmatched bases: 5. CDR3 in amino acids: CASSGQGADTIYF. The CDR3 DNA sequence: TGTGCCAGCAGTGGTCAGGGGGCGGACACCATATATTTT.

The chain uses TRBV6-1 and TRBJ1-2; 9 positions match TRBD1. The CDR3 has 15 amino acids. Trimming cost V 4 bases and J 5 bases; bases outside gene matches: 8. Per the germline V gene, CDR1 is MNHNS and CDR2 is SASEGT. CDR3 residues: CASSGWGQGMYGYTF. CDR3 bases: TGTGCCAGCAGTGGATGGGGACAGGGAATGTATGGCTACACCTTC.

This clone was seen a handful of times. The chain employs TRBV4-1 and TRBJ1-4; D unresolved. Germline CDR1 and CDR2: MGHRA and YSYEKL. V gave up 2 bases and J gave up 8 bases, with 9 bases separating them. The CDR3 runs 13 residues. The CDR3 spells CASSQWTGEKLFF. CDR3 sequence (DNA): TGCGCCAGCAGCCAATGGACTGGGGAAAAACTGTTTTTT.

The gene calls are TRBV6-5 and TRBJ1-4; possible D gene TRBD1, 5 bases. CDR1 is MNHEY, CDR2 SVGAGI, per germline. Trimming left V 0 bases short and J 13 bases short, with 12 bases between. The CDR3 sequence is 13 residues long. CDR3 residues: CASSYSMGGRLFF. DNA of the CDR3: TGTGCCAGCAGTTACTCGATGGGGGGAAGACTGTTTTTT.

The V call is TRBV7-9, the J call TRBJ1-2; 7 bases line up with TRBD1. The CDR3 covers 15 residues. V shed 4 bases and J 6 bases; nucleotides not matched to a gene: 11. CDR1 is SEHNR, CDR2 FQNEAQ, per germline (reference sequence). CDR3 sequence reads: CASSSLQGLLHGYTF. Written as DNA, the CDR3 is TGTGCCAGCAGCTCGCTACAGGGGCTTCTTCATGGCTACACCTTC.

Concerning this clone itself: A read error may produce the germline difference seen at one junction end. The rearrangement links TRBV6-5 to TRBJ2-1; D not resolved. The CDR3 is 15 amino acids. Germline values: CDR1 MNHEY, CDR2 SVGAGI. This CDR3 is CASSYVTDSHNEQFF. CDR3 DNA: TGTGCCAGCAGTTACGTGACCGACTCCCACAATGAGCAGTTCTTC.

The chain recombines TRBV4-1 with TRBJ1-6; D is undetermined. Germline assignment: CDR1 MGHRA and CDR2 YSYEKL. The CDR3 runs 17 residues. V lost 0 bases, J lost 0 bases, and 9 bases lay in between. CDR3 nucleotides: TGCGCCAGCAGCCAAGACGCCGTAAGCTCCTATAATTCACCCCTCCACTTT. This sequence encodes CASSQDAVSSYNSPLHF.

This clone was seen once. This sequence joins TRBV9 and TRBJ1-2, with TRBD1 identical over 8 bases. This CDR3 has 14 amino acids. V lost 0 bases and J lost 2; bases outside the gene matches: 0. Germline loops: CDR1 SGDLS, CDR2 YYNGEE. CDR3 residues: CASSVAGGNYGYTF. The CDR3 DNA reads TGTGCCAGCAGCGTAGCAGGGGGCAACTATGGCTACACCTTC.

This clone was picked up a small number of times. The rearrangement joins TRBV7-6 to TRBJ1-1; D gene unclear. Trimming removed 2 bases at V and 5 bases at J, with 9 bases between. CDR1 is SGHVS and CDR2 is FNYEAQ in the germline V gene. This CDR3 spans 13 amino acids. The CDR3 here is CASSLIGGTEAFF. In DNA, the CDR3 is TGTGCCAGCAGCTTAATCGGAGGGACTGAAGCTTTCTTT. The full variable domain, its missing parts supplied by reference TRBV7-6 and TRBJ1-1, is GAGVSQSPRYKVTKRGQDVALRCDPISGHVSLYWYRQALGQGPEFLTYFNYEAQQDKSGLPNDRFSAERPEGSISTLTIQRTEQRDSAMYRCASSLIGGTEAFFGQGTRLTVV.